This is a list of T cell receptor beta chains from one sample in a study of T cell responses to AZD1222 COVID-19 vaccine. Only in-frame clones appear in the TCRdb table, and some are missing; sequencing was by immunoSEQ multiplex PCR. The sample consists of some 95,000 clones, 85% to 90% of them appearing once. The sequencing here drew on peripheral blood, taken on day 0 of AZD1222 vaccination. The receptors stem from an adult in good health. CDR3s include the opening cysteine and the closing phenylalanine or tryptophan. A D gene is named only where the DNA matches it firmly.

TRBV6-5	TRBJ2-7	NA	CASSQGPTAYEQYF	TGTGCCAGCAGCCAGGGGCCAACCGCCTACGAGCAGTACTTC
TRBV3-1/TRBV3-2	TRBJ2-7	TRBD2	CASSQGASGTAYEQYF	TGTGCCAGCAGCCAAGGGGCTAGCGGGACCGCCTACGAGCAGTACTTC
TRBV19	TRBJ1-5	NA	CASRDRSKITQPQHF	TGTGCCAGTAGGGACAGATCTAAGATTACTCAGCCCCAGCATTTT
TRBV6-5	TRBJ1-2	NA	CASSYSGGPRGYTF	TGTGCCAGCAGTTATTCCGGTGGGCCGCGTGGCTACACCTTC
TRBV19	TRBJ2-1	TRBD2	CASSIDPPTSGGYNEQFF	TGTGCCAGTAGTATAGACCCCCCGACTAGCGGGGGATACAATGAGCAGTTCTTC
TRBV27	TRBJ1-1	NA	CASRPLARDSEAFF	TGTGCCAGCAGACCCCTAGCCAGGGACTCTGAAGCTTTCTTT
TRBV6-2/TRBV6-3	TRBJ2-7	NA	CASSQSTDPYEQYF	TGTGCCAGCAGTCAATCGACCGATCCCTACGAGCAGTACTTC
TRBV18	TRBJ2-1	TRBD2	CASSLPGTSGGPLNNEQFF	TGTGCCAGCTCACTTCCCGGGACTAGCGGGGGACCCCTGAACAATGAGCAGTTCTTC
TRBV29-1	TRBJ1-4	NA	CSVRRGAEKLFF	TGCAGCGTTCGGAGAGGGGCTGAAAAACTGTTTTTT
TRBV28	TRBJ1-4	NA	CASSYPTGLEKLFF	TGTGCCAGCAGTTACCCCACAGGGTTGGAAAAACTGTTTTTT
TRBV18	TRBJ1-6	NA	CASSPSGPVGSPLHF	TGTGCCAGCTCACCAAGTGGGCCCGTTGGTTCACCCCTCCACTTT